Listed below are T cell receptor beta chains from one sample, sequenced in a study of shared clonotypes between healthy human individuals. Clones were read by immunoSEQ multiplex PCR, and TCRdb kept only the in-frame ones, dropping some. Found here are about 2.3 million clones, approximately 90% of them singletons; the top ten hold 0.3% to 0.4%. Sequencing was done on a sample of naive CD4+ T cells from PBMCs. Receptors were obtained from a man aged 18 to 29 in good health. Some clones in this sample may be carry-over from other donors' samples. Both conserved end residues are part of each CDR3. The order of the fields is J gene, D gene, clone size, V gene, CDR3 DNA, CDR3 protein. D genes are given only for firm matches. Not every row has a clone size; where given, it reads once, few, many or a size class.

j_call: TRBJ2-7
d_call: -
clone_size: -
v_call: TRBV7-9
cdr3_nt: TGTGCCAGCGGTAGACAGGTGACCTACGAGCAGTACTTC
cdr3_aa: CASGRQVTYEQYF

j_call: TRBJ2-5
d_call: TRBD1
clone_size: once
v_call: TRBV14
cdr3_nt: TGTGCCAGCAGGAGACAGGGTGAGACCCAGTACTTC
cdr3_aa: CASRRQGETQYF

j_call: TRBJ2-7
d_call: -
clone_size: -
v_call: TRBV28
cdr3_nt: TGTGCCAGCAGTTTGGGGCAGTTCTACGAGCAGTACTTC
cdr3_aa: CASSLGQFYEQYF

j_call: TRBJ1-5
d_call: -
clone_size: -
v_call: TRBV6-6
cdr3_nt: TGTGCCAGCGGTACAGGAAATCAGCCCCAGCATTTT
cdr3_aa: CASGTGNQPQHF

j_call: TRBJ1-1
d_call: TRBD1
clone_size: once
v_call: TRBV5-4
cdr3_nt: TGTGCCAGCAGCCCAGGAAGCAGGGGGCTTACTGAAGCTTTCTTT
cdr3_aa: CASSPGSRGLTEAFF

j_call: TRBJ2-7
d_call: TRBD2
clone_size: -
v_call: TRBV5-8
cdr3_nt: TGTGCCAGCAGCTTTTTAGCGGGAGTTTTCTACGAGCAGTACTTC
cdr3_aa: CASSFLAGVFYEQYF

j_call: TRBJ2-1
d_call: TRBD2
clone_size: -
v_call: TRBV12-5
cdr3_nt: TGTGCTAGTGGTTTGGCCCGACTAGCGGGAGAGGGGGGGAATGAGCAGTTCTTC
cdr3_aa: CASGLARLAGEGGNEQFF

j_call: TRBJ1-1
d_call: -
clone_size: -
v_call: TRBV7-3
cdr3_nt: TGTGCCAGCAGCTTGGGGGGGCCCACTGAAGCTTTCTTT
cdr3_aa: CASSLGGPTEAFF

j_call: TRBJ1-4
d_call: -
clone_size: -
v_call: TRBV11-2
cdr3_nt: TGTGCCAGCAGATCGGTCGGGGGGCTAGGGGAAAAACTGTTTTTT
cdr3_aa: CASRSVGGLGEKLFF

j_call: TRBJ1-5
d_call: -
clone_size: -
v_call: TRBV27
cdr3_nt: TGTGCCAGCAGTTTTGTAAGGGATCAGCCCCAGCATTTT
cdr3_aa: CASSFVRDQPQHF

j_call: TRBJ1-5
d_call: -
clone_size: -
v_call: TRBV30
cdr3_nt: TGTGCCTGGAGTGTAGGCAGCCACAATCAGCCCCAGCATTTT
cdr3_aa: CAWSVGSHNQPQHF

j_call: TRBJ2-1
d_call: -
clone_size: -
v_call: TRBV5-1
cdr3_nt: TGCGCCAGCAGCTTGGGGTCGAGCTCCTACAATGAGCAGTTCTTC
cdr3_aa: CASSLGSSSYNEQFF

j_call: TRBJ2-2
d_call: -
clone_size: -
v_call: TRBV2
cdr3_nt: TGTGCCAGCGTCCCGGGACAGAACACCGGGGAGCTGTTTTTT
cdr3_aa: CASVPGQNTGELFF

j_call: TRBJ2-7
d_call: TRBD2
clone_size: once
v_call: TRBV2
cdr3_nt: TGTGCCAGCAGTGATCGGCTAGCGGGAGTATACGAGCAGTACTTC
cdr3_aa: CASSDRLAGVYEQYF

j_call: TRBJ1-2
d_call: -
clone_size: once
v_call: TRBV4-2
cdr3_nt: TGTGCCAGCAGCCAAGATCCCCTGAACTATGGCTACACCTTC
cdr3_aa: CASSQDPLNYGYTF

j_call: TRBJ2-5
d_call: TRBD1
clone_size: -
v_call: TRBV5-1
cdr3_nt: TGCGCCAGCAGCTTGGGACAGGGGCCCCAAGAGACCCAGTACTTC
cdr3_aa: CASSLGQGPQETQYF

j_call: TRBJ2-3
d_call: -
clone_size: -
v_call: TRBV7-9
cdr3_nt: TGTGCCAGCAGCTTCCGCACAGATACGCAGTATTTT
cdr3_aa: CASSFRTDTQYF

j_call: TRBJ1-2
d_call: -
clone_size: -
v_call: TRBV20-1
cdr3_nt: TGCAGTGCTAGAGATGGACGTGACCACACCTTC
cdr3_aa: CSARDGRDHTF

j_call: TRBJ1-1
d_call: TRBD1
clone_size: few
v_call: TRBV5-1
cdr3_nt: TGCGCCAGCAGCCCCCGGACAGGGGACACTGAAGCTTTCTTT
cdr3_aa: CASSPRTGDTEAFF

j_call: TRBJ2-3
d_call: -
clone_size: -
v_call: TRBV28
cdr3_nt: TGTGCCAGCAGTTTAGCCGGGGCTAGCACAGATACGCAGTATTTT
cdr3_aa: CASSLAGASTDTQYF

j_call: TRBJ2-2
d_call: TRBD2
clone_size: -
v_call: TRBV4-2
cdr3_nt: TGTGCCAGCAGCCAAGTCGTTGCTAGCGGGAGGCTTGACACCGGGGAGCTGTTTTTT
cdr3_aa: CASSQVVASGRLDTGELFF

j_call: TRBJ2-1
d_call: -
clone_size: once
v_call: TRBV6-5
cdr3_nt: TGTGCCAGCCTCCCCCACAGTGGACGCCCCAATGAGCAGTTCTTC
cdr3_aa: CASLPHSGRPNEQFF

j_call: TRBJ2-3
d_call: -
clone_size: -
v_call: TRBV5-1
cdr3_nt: TGCGCCAGCAGCCTGGGTAGGACAGATACGCAGTATTTT
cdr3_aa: CASSLGRTDTQYF

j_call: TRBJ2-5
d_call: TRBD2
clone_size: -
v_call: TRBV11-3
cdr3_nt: TGTGCCAGCAGCTTAGATGAGCGGGCTGGGAGGGGAGGGCCTCAGGAGACCCAGTACTTC
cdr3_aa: CASSLDERAGRGGPQETQYF

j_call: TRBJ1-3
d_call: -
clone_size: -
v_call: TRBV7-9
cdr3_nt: TGTGCCAGCAGCTTAGTCTCCTACGGACGGGGCTCTGGAAACACCATATATTTT
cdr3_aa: CASSLVSYGRGSGNTIYF

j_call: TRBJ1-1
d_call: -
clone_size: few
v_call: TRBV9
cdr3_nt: TGTGCCAGCAGCGTAGATGTCTTACGCACTGAAGCTTTCTTT
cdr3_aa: CASSVDVLRTEAFF

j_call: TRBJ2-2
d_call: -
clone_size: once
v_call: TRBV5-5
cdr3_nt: TGTGCCAGCAGCAAGTTTTCGGGCCCGAACACCGGGGAGCTGTTTTTT
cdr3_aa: CASSKFSGPNTGELFF

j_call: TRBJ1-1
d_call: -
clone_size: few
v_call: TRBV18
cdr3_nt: TGTGCCAGCTCACCTTATCGTCGGGTGGAAGGAGCTTTCTTT
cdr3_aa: CASSPYRRVEGAFF

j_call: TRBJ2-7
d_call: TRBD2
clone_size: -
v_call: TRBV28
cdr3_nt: TGTGCCAGCAGCTTAACGGGAGGGGGTTCCTACGAGCAGTACTTC
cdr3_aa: CASSLTGGGSYEQYF

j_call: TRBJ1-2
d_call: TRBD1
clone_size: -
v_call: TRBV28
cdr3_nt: TGTGCCAGCAGTTTCCAGGGGGCCGCCTATGGCTACACCTTC
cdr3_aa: CASSFQGAAYGYTF

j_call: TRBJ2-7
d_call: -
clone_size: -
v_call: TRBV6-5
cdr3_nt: TGTGCCAGCAGTTACAGGAATGCTCTTTTCGAGCAGTACTTC
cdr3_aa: CASSYRNALFEQYF

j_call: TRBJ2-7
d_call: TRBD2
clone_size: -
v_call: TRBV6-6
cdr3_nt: TGTGCCAGCAGTTACTGGCTAGCGGGAGGTCACGAGCAGTACTTC
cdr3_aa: CASSYWLAGGHEQYF

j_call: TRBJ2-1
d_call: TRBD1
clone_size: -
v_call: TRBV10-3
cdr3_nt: TGTGCCATCAGTGCGCAGGGGGCTAGCTCCTACAATGAGCAGTTCTTC
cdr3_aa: CAISAQGASSYNEQFF

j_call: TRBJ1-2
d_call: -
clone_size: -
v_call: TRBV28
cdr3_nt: TGTGCCAGCAGTGGTGTGGTTGGACTCTATGGCTACACCTTC
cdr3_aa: CASSGVVGLYGYTF

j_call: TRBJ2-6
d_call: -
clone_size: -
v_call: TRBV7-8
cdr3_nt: TGTGCCAGCAGCCCCTGGACGGGAGCTGGGGCCAACGTCCTGACTTTC
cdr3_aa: CASSPWTGAGANVLTF

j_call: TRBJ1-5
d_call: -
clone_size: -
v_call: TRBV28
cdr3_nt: TGTGCCAGCAGCCTCAACGGGTTGGGTTCCGCCCAGCATTTT
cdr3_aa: CASSLNGLGSAQHF

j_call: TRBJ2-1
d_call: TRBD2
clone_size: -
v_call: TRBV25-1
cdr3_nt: TGTGCCAGCAGTGAACAGGTTATCGGACTAGCGGGAAACAATGAGCAGTTCTTC
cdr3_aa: CASSEQVIGLAGNNEQFF

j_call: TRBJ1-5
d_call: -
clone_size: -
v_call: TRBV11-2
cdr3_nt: TGTGCCAGCAGCTTAGTTGGTTCAGGGGCGAATCAGCCCCAGCATTTT
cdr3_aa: CASSLVGSGANQPQHF

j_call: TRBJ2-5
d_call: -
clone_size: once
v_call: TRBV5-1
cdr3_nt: TGCGCCAGCAGCCTGGACCCGTCATCAGAGACCCAGTACTTC
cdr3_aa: CASSLDPSSETQYF

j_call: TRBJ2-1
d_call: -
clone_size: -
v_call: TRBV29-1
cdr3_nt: TGCAGCGTCCAGGACGGACCTTCGAACAATGAGCAGTTCTTC
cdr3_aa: CSVQDGPSNNEQFF